This T cell receptor beta chain was captured in a study of blood T cell repertoires in COVID-19. This clone was counted a few times. Germline trimming cut 4 bases from V and 7 bases from J; bases unmatched to any gene: 10. The CDR3 consists of 14 residues. Germline V gene data show CDR1 as SQVTM and CDR2 as ANQGSEA. Using immunoSEQ multiplex PCR, the repertoire was profiled, and TCRdb retains in-frame clones only, with some absent. The repertoire holds around 200,000 clones, with 75% to 90% as singletons. The sequenced sample consisted of PBMCs or T cells enriched from blood (not recorded which). The TCR sequence derives from a woman aged 25-40 years who had been exposed to COVID-19. The chain links TRBV29-1 to TRBJ1-2; 9 nucleotides agree with TRBD1. DNA for the CDR3: TGCAGCGTTGCGAAAGGGACAGGGAATAGTGGCTACACCTTC. Residues: CSVAKGTGNSGYTF.